Sequencing of this TCR beta chain was carried out in a study of CD8 T cells in ankylosing spondylitis. This CDR3 has 16 amino acids. The V segment lost 1 base and the J segment 1 base; nucleotides outside the gene matches: 2. Germline V lookup: CDR1 SGHAT, CDR2 FQNNGV. TCRdb fed the 5' RACE reads into MiXCR, producing one record per CDR3 protein. The sample shows approximately 90,000 distinct CDR3 sequences, 8% to 10% of them seen only once. This clonotype has at least ten counts. Input material: blood, either unsorted or a sorted T cell fraction (not recorded which). The receptor was derived from a male donor with ankylosing spondylitis or in good health (not recorded which). The chain links TRBV11-2 to TRBJ2-2; 8 positions match TRBD2. The DNA for the CDR3 is TGTGCCAGCAGCTTAGGCACTAGCGGGAACACCGGGGAGCTGTTTTTT. It specifies CASSLGTSGNTGELFF.